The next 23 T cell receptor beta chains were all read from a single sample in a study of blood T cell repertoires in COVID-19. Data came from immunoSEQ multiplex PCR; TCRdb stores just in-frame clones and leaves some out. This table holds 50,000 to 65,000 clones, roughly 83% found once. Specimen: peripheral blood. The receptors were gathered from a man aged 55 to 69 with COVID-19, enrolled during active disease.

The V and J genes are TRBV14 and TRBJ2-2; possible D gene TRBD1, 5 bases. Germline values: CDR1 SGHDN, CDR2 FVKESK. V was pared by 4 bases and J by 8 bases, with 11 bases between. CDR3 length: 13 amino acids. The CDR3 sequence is CASSPRQGGELFF. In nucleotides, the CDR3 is TGTGCCAGCAGCCCCCGCCAGGGTGGGGAGCTGTTTTTT.

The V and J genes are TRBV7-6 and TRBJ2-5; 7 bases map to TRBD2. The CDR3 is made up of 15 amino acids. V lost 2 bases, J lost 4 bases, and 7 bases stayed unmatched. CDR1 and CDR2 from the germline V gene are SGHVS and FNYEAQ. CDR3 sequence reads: CASSLMGSGGETQYF. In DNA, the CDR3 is TGTGCCAGCAGCTTAATGGGATCGGGGGGAGAGACCCAGTACTTC. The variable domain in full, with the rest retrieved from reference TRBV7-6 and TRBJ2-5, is GAGVSQSPRYKVTKRGQDVALRCDPISGHVSLYWYRQALGQGPEFLTYFNYEAQQDKSGLPNDRFSAERPEGSISTLTIQRTEQRDSAMYRCASSLMGSGGETQYFGPGTRLLVL.

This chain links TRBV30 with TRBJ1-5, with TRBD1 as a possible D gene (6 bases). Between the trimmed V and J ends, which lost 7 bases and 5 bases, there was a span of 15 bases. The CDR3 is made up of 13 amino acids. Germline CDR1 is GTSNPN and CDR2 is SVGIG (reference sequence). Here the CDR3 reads CASRAGEYQPQHF. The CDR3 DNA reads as TGTGCCTCCCGGGCAGGGGAGTATCAGCCCCAGCATTTT.

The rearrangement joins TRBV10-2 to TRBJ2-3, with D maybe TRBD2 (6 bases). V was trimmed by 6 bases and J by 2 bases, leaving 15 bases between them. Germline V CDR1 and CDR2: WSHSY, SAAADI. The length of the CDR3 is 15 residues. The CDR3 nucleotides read TGCGCCAGCAGCCCGGGGAGGAGCCTCACAGATACGCAGTATTTT. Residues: CASSPGRSLTDTQYF.

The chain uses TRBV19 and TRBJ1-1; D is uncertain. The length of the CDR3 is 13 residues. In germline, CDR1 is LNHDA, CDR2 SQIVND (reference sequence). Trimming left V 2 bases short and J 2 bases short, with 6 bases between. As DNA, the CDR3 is TGTGCCAGTAGTATACCGGTTAACACTGAAGCTTTCTTT. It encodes CASSIPVNTEAFF.

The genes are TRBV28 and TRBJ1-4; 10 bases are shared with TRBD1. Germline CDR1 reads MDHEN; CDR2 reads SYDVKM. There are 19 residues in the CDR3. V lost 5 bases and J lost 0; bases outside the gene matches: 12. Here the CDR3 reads CASSTRQGAFPSTNEKLFF. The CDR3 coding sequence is TGTGCCAGCAGTACGCGACAGGGGGCCTTTCCCTCAACTAATGAAAAACTGTTTTTT.

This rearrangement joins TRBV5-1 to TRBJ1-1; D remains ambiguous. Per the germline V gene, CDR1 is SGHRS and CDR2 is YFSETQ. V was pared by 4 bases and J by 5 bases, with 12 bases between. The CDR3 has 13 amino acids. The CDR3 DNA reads TGCGCCAGCAGCCGGGATACTGAAACTGAAGCTTTCTTT. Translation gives CASSRDTETEAFF.

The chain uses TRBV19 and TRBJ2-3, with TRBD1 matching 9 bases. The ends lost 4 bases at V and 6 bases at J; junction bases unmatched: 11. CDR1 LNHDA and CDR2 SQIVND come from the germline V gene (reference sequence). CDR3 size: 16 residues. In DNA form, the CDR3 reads TGTGCCAGTAGTAAAGCCGGGACAGGGATCGTCGATACGCAGTATTTT. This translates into CASSKAGTGIVDTQYF.

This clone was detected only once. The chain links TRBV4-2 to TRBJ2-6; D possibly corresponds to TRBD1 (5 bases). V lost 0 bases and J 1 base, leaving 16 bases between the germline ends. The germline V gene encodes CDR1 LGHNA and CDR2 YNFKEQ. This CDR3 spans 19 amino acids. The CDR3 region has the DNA TGTGCCAGCAGCCAAGATCGTACCAGGGTCTCATCTGGGGCCAACGTCCTGACTTTC. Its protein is CASSQDRTRVSSGANVLTF.

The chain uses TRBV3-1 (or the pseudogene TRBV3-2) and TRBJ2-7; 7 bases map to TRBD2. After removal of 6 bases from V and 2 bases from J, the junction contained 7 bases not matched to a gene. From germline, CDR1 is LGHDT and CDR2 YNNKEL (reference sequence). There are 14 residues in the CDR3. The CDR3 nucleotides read TGTGCCAGCAGAGCCACTAGCGAGACCTACGAGCAGTACTTC. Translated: CASRATSETYEQYF.

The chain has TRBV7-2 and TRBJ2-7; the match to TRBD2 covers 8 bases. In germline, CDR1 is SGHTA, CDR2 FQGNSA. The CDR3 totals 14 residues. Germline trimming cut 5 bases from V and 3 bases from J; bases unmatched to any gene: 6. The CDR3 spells CASSVTSGLYEQYF. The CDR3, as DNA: TGTGCCAGCAGCGTAACTAGCGGACTCTACGAGCAGTACTTC.

CDR3 sequence reads: CASSSSDMANGYTF. As DNA, the CDR3 is TGTGCCAGCAGTAGCTCCGACATGGCGAATGGCTACACCTTC. The V and J genes are TRBV6-6 and TRBJ1-2; no reliable D call. Germline V CDR1 and CDR2: MNHNY, SVGAGI (reference sequence). V was cut by 5 bases and J by 6 bases, with 16 bases left in between. The CDR3 spans 14 residues.

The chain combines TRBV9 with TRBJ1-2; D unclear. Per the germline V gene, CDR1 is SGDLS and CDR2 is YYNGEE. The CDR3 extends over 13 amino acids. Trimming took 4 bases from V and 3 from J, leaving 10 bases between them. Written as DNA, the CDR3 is TGTGCCAGCAGCTCCGCGGGCCACTATGGCTACACCTTC. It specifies CASSSAGHYGYTF. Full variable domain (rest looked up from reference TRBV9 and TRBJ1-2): DSGVTQTPKHLITATGQRVTLRCSPRSGDLSVYWYQQSLDQGLQFLIQYYNGEERAKGNILERFSAQQFPDLHSELNLSSLELGDSALYFCASSSAGHYGYTFGSGTRLTVV.

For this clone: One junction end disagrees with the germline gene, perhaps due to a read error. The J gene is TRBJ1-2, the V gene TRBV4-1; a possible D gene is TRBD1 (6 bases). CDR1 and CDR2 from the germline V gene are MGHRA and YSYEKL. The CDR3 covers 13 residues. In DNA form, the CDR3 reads TGCGCCAGCAGCCAAGATCGACAGGCCGTCTTTTACTTC. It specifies CASSQDRQAVFYF.

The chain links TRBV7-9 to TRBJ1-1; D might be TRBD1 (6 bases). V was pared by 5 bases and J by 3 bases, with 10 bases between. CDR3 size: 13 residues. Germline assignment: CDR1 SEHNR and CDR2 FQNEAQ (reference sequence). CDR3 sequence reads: CASSRTGYTEAFF. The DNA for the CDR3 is TGTGCCAGCAGCCGTACAGGGTACACTGAAGCTTTCTTT.

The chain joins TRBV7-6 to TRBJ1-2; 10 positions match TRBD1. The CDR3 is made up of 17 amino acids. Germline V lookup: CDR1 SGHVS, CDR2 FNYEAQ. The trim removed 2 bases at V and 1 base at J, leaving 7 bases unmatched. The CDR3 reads CASSLYRDRGFNYGYTF. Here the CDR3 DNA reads TGTGCCAGCAGCTTATACCGGGACAGGGGTTTTAACTATGGCTACACCTTC.

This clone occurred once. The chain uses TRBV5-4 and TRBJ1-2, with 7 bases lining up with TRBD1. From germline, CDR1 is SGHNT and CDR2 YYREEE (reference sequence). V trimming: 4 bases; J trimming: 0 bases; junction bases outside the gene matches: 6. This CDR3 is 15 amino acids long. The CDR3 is CASSVGQRANYGYTF. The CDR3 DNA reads TGTGCCAGCAGCGTGGGACAGAGAGCTAACTATGGCTACACCTTC.

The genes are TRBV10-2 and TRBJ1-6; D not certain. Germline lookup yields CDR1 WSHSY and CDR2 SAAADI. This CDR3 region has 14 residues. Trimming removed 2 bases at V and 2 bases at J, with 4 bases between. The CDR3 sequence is CASSEPPYNSPLHF. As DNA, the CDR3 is TGCGCCAGCAGTGAGCCTCCCTATAATTCACCCCTCCACTTT.

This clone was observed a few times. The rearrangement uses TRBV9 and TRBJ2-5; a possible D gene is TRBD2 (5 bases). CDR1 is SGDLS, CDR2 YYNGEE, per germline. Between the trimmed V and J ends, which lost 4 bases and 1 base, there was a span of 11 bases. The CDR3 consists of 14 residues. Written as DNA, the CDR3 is TGTGCCAGCAGCCTAGGGAGTTTCCAAGAGACCCAGTACTTC. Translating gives CASSLGSFQETQYF.

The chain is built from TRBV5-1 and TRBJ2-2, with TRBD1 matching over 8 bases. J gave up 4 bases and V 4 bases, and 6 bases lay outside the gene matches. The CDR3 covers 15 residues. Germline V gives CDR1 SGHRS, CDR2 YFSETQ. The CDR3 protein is CASSTTGVSTGELFF. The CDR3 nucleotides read TGCGCCAGCAGCACGACAGGGGTCAGCACCGGGGAGCTGTTTTTT.

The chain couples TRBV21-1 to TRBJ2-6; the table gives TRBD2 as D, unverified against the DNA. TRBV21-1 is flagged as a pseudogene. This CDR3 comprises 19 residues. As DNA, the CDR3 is TGTGCCAGCAGCCCACCGGGGAATATTGGGGTATCTGGGGCCAACGTCCTGACTTTC. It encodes CASSPPGNIGVSGANVLTF.

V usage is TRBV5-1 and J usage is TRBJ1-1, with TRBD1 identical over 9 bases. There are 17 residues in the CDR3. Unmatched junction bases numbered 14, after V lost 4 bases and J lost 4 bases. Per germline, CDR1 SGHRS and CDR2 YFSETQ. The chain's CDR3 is CASSILSGQGRGTEAFF. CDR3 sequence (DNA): TGCGCCAGCAGCATACTATCTGGACAGGGGCGGGGCACTGAAGCTTTCTTT. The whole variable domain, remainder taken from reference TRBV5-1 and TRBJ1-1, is KAGVTQTPRYLIKTRGQQVTLSCSPISGHRSVSWYQQTPGQGLQFLFEYFSETQRNKGNFPGRFSGRQFSNSRSEMNVSTLELGDSALYLCASSILSGQGRGTEAFFGQGTRLTVV.

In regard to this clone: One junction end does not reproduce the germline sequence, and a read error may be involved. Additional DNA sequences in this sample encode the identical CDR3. DNA of the CDR3: TGTGCCAGCAGTCAAGAAACACTCGGGTACAATGAGCAGTTCTTC. Its protein is CASSQETLGYNEQFF. The rearrangement joins TRBV14 to TRBJ2-1, with unresolved D. The CDR3 is made up of 15 amino acids. Germline assignment: CDR1 SGHDN and CDR2 FVKESK.